These T cell receptor beta chains were read from a single sample in a study of cytomegalovirus exposure and HLA in healthy donors. Generated by immunoSEQ multiplex PCR, the TCRdb table keeps only in-frame clones and is missing some. The data hold about 180,000 clones, with roughly 85% observed a single time. The sequenced sample consisted of PBMCs. The receptors stem from a man between 18 and 29 years old in good health and CMV-seropositive. Both conserved end residues are part of each CDR3. The D gene is left open where the match is weak. For some rows the clone size is stated as once, few or many, or as a class when expanded; others skip it.

abundance: NA; v_gene: TRBV5-1; j_gene: TRBJ2-7; d_gene: TRBD2; CDR3nt: TGCGCCAGCCACCACCCCGGGGGGGTGGGTGAGCAGTACTTC; CDR3aa: CASHHPGGVGEQYF
abundance: few; v_gene: TRBV7-9; j_gene: TRBJ2-3; d_gene: NA; CDR3nt: TGTGCCAGCACCCAGGGCCCCCAGGGTCTATCCTATACGCAGTATTTT; CDR3aa: CASTQGPQGLSYTQYF
abundance: NA; v_gene: TRBV7-3; j_gene: TRBJ2-3; d_gene: TRBD2; CDR3nt: TGTGCCAGCAGTGAACAGACTAGCGGGGGTGCAGATACGCAGTATTTT; CDR3aa: CASSEQTSGGADTQYF
abundance: NA; v_gene: TRBV28; j_gene: TRBJ1-2; d_gene: NA; CDR3nt: TGTGCCAGCAGTACTGCATATGGCTACACCTTC; CDR3aa: CASSTAYGYTF
abundance: once; v_gene: TRBV11-3; j_gene: TRBJ2-7; d_gene: NA; CDR3nt: TGTGCCAGCAGACATGAGACAACCTCCTACGAGCAGTACTTC; CDR3aa: CASRHETTSYEQYF
abundance: NA; v_gene: TRBV18; j_gene: TRBJ1-1; d_gene: TRBD1; CDR3nt: TGTGCCAGCTCAGAGGGCAGGGGGAGTGGCTCCGGCAACACTGAAGCTTTCTTT; CDR3aa: CASSEGRGSGSGNTEAFF
abundance: NA; v_gene: TRBV7-6; j_gene: TRBJ2-5; d_gene: TRBD1; CDR3nt: TGTGCCAGCAGCTTAGGAGCAGGGGGCGCGGAGACCCAGTACTTC; CDR3aa: CASSLGAGGAETQYF
abundance: NA; v_gene: TRBV7-9; j_gene: TRBJ1-4; d_gene: TRBD1; CDR3nt: TGTGCCAGCAGCTCGGACAGGGACCGTGAAAAACTGTTTTTT; CDR3aa: CASSSDRDREKLFF
abundance: NA; v_gene: TRBV28; j_gene: TRBJ1-3; d_gene: NA; CDR3nt: TGTGCCAGCAGGACAGGCTCTGGAAACACCATATATTTT; CDR3aa: CASRTGSGNTIYF
abundance: NA; v_gene: TRBV7-6; j_gene: TRBJ1-1; d_gene: NA; CDR3nt: TGTGCCAGCAGCCCCAAAACTGAAGCTTTCTTT; CDR3aa: CASSPKTEAFF
abundance: NA; v_gene: TRBV7-3; j_gene: TRBJ2-2; d_gene: NA; CDR3nt: TGTGCCAGCAGCTTAAACTACGCGGGCACCGGGGAGCTGTTTTTT; CDR3aa: CASSLNYAGTGELFF
abundance: NA; v_gene: TRBV9; j_gene: TRBJ1-1; d_gene: NA; CDR3nt: TGTGCCAGCAGCGTTCAGGGTCTCGGCACTGAAGCTTTCTTT; CDR3aa: CASSVQGLGTEAFF
abundance: NA; v_gene: TRBV5-1; j_gene: TRBJ2-2; d_gene: TRBD2; CDR3nt: TGCGCCAGCAGCTGGGGGACGACTAGCGGACCCGACACCGGGGAGCTGTTTTTT; CDR3aa: CASSWGTTSGPDTGELFF
abundance: NA; v_gene: TRBV4-1; j_gene: TRBJ1-1; d_gene: NA; CDR3nt: TGCGCCAGCAGCCAAACCTCCGGGTATTTCTTT; CDR3aa: CASSQTSGYFF
abundance: NA; v_gene: TRBV4-2; j_gene: TRBJ2-5; d_gene: NA; CDR3nt: TGTGCCAGCAGCCAAGGGGAGCGCCAAGAGACCCAGTACTTC; CDR3aa: CASSQGERQETQYF
abundance: NA; v_gene: TRBV29-1; j_gene: TRBJ1-1; d_gene: NA; CDR3nt: TGCAGCGTTGCTCCAGGGGAGGGAACTGAAGCTTTCTTT; CDR3aa: CSVAPGEGTEAFF
abundance: NA; v_gene: TRBV11-2; j_gene: TRBJ2-6; d_gene: NA; CDR3nt: TGTGCCAGCAGCTTGGGAGCGCGTGGCTCTGGGGCCAACGTCCTGACTTTC; CDR3aa: CASSLGARGSGANVLTF
abundance: NA; v_gene: TRBV6-1; j_gene: TRBJ2-7; d_gene: NA; CDR3nt: TGTGCCAGCAGTGGATTCAGGGGAGCATCCTACGAGCAGTACTTC; CDR3aa: CASSGFRGASYEQYF
abundance: few; v_gene: TRBV6-5; j_gene: TRBJ2-3; d_gene: TRBD2; CDR3nt: TGTGCCAGCAGCCCACTAGCGGGGGACACAGATACGCAGTATTTT; CDR3aa: CASSPLAGDTDTQYF
abundance: NA; v_gene: TRBV2; j_gene: TRBJ2-1; d_gene: NA; CDR3nt: TGTGCCAGCAATACCAGAAATGAGCAGTTCTTC; CDR3aa: CASNTRNEQFF
abundance: NA; v_gene: TRBV5-1; j_gene: TRBJ1-5; d_gene: TRBD1; CDR3nt: TGCGCCAGCAGCTTACAGGGGGCGAGCAATCAGCCCCAGCATTTT; CDR3aa: CASSLQGASNQPQHF
abundance: NA; v_gene: TRBV23-1; j_gene: TRBJ2-7; d_gene: NA; CDR3nt: TGCGCCAGCAGTAAGACTAGTATCCCTCTAGGGGCCTACGAGCAGTACTTC; CDR3aa: CASSKTSIPLGAYEQYF
abundance: NA; v_gene: TRBV30; j_gene: TRBJ1-3; d_gene: TRBD1; CDR3nt: TGTGCCTGGAGACAGGGGGCTGGAAACACCATATATTTT; CDR3aa: CAWRQGAGNTIYF
abundance: NA; v_gene: TRBV7-9; j_gene: TRBJ2-2; d_gene: NA; CDR3nt: TGTGCCAGCAGCTTAGGGGTGAGGTCCGGGGAGCTGTTTTTT; CDR3aa: CASSLGVRSGELFF
abundance: NA; v_gene: TRBV28; j_gene: TRBJ2-7; d_gene: NA; CDR3nt: TGTGCCAGCAGTTTATACGGGCGAGGGAACGAGCAGTACTTC; CDR3aa: CASSLYGRGNEQYF
abundance: NA; v_gene: TRBV10-2; j_gene: TRBJ1-1; d_gene: TRBD1; CDR3nt: TGCGCCAGCAGTGCCTTGGGACAGGGGGCCGGGAACACTGAAGCTTTCTTT; CDR3aa: CASSALGQGAGNTEAFF
abundance: NA; v_gene: TRBV29-1; j_gene: TRBJ2-5; d_gene: TRBD1; CDR3nt: TGCAGCGTTACTGACAGGGACGGGGAGACCCAGTACTTC; CDR3aa: CSVTDRDGETQYF
abundance: NA; v_gene: TRBV2; j_gene: TRBJ1-2; d_gene: NA; CDR3nt: TGTGCCAGCAGTGAAAAGACAGGTTCCTATGGCTACACCTTC; CDR3aa: CASSEKTGSYGYTF
abundance: NA; v_gene: TRBV6-5; j_gene: TRBJ1-5; d_gene: TRBD1; CDR3nt: TGTGCCAGCAGTTCTACAGGGGGCGTACAGCCCCAGCATTTT; CDR3aa: CASSSTGGVQPQHF